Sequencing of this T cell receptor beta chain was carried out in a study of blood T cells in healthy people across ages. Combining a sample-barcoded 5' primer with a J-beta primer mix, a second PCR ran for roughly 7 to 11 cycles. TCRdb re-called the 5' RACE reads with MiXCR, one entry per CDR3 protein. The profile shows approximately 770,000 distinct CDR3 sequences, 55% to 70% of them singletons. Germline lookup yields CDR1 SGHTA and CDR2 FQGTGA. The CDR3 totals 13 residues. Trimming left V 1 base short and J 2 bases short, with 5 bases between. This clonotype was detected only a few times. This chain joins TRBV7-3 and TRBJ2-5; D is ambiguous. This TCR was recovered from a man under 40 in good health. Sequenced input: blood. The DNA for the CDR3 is TGTGCCAGCAGCTTAATAGCACAAGAGACCCAGTACTTC. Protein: CASSLIAQETQYF.